This record covers a single TCR beta chain. This entry belongs to a study of control samples from healthy donors and cancer patients. The repertoire was sequenced with immunoSEQ multiplex PCR; TCRdb's copy has only in-frame clones and lacks some. The table lists approximately 140,000 clones, around nine tenths of them singletons. V gave up 2 bases and J gave up 7 bases, with 18 bases separating them. Germline CDR1 SEHNR, CDR2 FQNEAQ (reference sequence). The CDR3 is made up of 15 amino acids. The sample comprised blood. This receptor was identified in a young woman in good health. The V gene is TRBV7-9, the J gene TRBJ2-7; weak D call: TRBD2 (6 bases). The CDR3 spells CASSLLFRGAGEQYF. CDR3 sequence (DNA): TGTGCCAGCAGCTTACTGTTTCGCGGGGCCGGAGAGCAGTACTTC.